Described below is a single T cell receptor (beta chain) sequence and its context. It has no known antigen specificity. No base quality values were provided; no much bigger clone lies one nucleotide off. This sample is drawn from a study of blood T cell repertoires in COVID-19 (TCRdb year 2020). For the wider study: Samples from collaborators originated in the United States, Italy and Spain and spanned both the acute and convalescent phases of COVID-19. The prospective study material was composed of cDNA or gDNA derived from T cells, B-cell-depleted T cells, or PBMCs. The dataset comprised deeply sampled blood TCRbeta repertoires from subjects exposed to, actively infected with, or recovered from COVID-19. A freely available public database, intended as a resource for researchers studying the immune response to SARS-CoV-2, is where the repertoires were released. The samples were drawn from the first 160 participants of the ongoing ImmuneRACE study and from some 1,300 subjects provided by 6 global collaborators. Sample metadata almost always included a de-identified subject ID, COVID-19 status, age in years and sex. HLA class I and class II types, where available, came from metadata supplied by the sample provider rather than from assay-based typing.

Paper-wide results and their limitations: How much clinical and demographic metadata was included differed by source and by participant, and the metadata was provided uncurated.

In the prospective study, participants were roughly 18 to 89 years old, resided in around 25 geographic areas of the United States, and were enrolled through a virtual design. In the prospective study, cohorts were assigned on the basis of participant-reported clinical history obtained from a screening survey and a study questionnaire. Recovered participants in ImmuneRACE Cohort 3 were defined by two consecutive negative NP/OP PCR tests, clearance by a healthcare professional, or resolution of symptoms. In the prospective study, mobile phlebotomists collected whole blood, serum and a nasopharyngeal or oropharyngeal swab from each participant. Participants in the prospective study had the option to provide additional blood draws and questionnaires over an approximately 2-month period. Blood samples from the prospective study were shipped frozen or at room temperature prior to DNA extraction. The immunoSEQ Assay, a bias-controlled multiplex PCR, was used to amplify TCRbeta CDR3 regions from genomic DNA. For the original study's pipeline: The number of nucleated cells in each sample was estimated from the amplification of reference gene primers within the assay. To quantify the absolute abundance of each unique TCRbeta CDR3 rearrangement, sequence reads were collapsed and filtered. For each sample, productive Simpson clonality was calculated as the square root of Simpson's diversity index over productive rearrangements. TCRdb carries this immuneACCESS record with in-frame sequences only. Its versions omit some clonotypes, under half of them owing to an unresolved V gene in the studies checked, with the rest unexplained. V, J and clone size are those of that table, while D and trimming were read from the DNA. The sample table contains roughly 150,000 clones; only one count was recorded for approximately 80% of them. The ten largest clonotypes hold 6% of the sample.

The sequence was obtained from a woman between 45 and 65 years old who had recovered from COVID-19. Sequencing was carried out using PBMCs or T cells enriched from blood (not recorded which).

At the DNA level, the sequence is TGTGCCAGCAATATGGGCAGAGCTAACTATGGCTACACCTTC. Its translation reads: CASNMGRANYGYTF. The V and J genes are TRBV6-5 and TRBJ1-2, with the D gene uncertain. CDR3 length: 14 amino acids, cysteine to phenylalanine. The read is trimmed to its CDR3 DNA, 42 bases read in frame from base 1. V is clipped by 7 bases and J by 0 bases, and the sequence between their germline boundaries is 12 bases long. CDR1 and CDR2, per the germline V gene, are MNHEY and SVGAGI.